One and the same sample provided the 20 T cell receptor beta chains below, sequenced in a study of T cell clones after liver transplantation. TCRdb keeps only in-frame clones here, not all; method: immunoSEQ multiplex PCR. The data contain tens of thousands of clones, 85% to 95% of them singletons. The specimen was CD4+ T cells from blood, collected less than 28 months after liver transplant. The receptors were sampled from a human patient who received a liver transplant. Some T cells here may be from the graft donor.

The rearrangement joins TRBV12-2 to TRBJ2-7; the DNA was not used to check the table's D call, TRBD1. TRBV12-2 is noted as a pseudogene. CDR3 length equals 16 residues. The CDR3 region is CASRSPKGQGTGEQYF. The CDR3 DNA is TGTGCAAGTCGCTCCCCTAAGGGACAGGGGACGGGCGAGCAGTACTTC.

In DNA form, the CDR3 reads TGTGCCAGCAGTGAAGACAAGGTTTCCAACGAGCAGTACTTC. This encodes CASSEDKVSNEQYF. The chain recombines TRBV6-1 with TRBJ2-7; D unresolved. The CDR3 length is 14 residues. With 1 base removed from V and 5 bases from J, the gap between germline ends came to 12 bases. The germline V gene encodes CDR1 MNHNS and CDR2 SASEGT.

The chain has TRBV11-3 and TRBJ2-5, with D perhaps TRBD1 (5 bases). The length of the CDR3 is 13 residues. Germline values: CDR1 SGHNT, CDR2 YENEEA. V gave up 10 bases and J gave up 2 bases, with 14 bases separating them. The CDR3 region has the DNA TGTGCCACGGGCCGAGGACATCAAGAGACCCAGTACTTC. The encoded protein is CATGRGHQETQYF.

The CDR3 DNA follows: TGTGCCAGCAGCCAAATAAGCATGAGGGCAGATACGCAGTATTTT. Translation gives CASSQISMRADTQYF. The chain uses TRBV14 and TRBJ2-3; a weak D match, TRBD2 (5 bases). The CDR3 is 15 residues long. Germline CDR1 is SGHDN and CDR2 is FVKESK. V was trimmed by 2 bases and J by 4 bases, leaving 13 bases between them.

The DNA of the CDR3 is TGTGCCAGCAGCTTAGAGGGGTTGGTGAACACTGAAGCTTTCTTT. Translated: CASSLEGLVNTEAFF. The chain employs TRBV7-2 and TRBJ1-1; maybe TRBD1 (5 bases). The CDR3 contains 15 residues. Trimming left V 1 base short and J 0 bases short, with 9 bases between. Germline CDR1 and CDR2: SGHTA and FQGNSA.

This chain connects TRBV5-1 to TRBJ1-1; D is perhaps TRBD1 (6 bases). Per germline, CDR1 SGHRS and CDR2 YFSETQ. The CDR3 runs 16 residues. Trimming took off 3 bases at V and 4 bases at J, with 19 bases between the two ends. The CDR3 region is CASSWETGVSLTEAFF. CDR3 nucleotide sequence: TGCGCCAGCAGCTGGGAGACAGGCGTATCTCTCACTGAAGCTTTCTTT.

The chain recombines TRBV7-6 with TRBJ1-1; D is uncertain. Between the trimmed V and J ends, which lost 5 bases and 5 bases, there was a span of 6 bases. CDR3 length: 11 amino acids. Germline CDR1 and CDR2: SGHVS and FNYEAQ. Written as DNA, the CDR3 is TGTGCCAGCAGCCCCCTTACTGAAGCTTTCTTT. It codes for CASSPLTEAFF.

This chain links TRBV19 with TRBJ2-7; 7 nucleotides agree with TRBD1. This CDR3 spans 14 amino acids. Per germline, CDR1 LNHDA and CDR2 SQIVND (reference sequence). Trimming took 1 base from V and 4 from J; bases not matched to a gene: 4. The CDR3 DNA follows: TGTGCCAGTAGTATAGGAGGGGGCGTTTACGAGCAGTACTTC. This translates into CASSIGGGVYEQYF. Supplemented by reference TRBV19 and TRBJ2-7, the full variable domain reads DGGITQSPKYLFRKEGQNVTLSCEQNLNHDAMYWYRQDPGQGLRLIYYSQIVNDFQKGDIAEGYSVSREKKESFPLTVTSAQKNPTAFYLCASSIGGGVYEQYFGPGTRLTVT.

This chain connects TRBV7-8 to TRBJ1-4; D gene uncertain. The CDR3 is made up of 14 amino acids. Germline V CDR1 and CDR2: SGHVS, FQNEAQ. V was trimmed by 4 bases and J by 7 bases, leaving 13 bases between them. CDR3 region: CASSSGPLSEKLFF. The CDR3 DNA reads TGTGCCAGCAGCTCCGGGCCCCTGTCTGAAAAACTGTTTTTT.

J is TRBJ2-5 and V is TRBV28; TRBD1 might be the D (6 bases). Germline CDR1 is MDHEN and CDR2 is SYDVKM. The CDR3 is 15 residues long. V was pared by 8 bases and J by 2 bases, with 18 bases between. CDR3 amino acids: CASPPGTGSQETQYF. The CDR3 nucleotides are TGTGCCAGCCCCCCCGGTACAGGGTCACAAGAGACCCAGTACTTC. Full variable domain (missing parts from reference TRBV28 and TRBJ2-5): DVKVTQSSRYLVKRTGEKVFLECVQDMDHENMFWYRQDPGLGLRLIYFSYDVKMKEKGDIPEGYSVSREKKERFSLILESASTNQTSMYLCASPPGTGSQETQYFGPGTRLLVL.

The chain couples TRBV4-1 to TRBJ2-2; 10 bases are a match to TRBD2. Germline CDR1 MGHRA, CDR2 YSYEKL. This CDR3 contains 19 residues. The J segment lost 4 bases and the V segment lost 1 base, leaving 12 bases of the junction unmatched. The CDR3 bases are TGCGCCAGCAGCCAAGGTGGGGTGCTAGCGGGAGAAACCACCGGGGAGCTGTTTTTT. Protein: CASSQGGVLAGETTGELFF.

The rearrangement links TRBV6-6 to TRBJ2-3; no clear D gene. Between the trimmed V and J ends, which lost 2 bases and 2 bases, there was a span of 2 bases. The germline gives CDR1 MNHNY, CDR2 SVGAGI (reference sequence). The CDR3 length is 12 residues. CDR3: CASSYDTDTQYF. DNA of the CDR3: TGTGCCAGCAGTTACGACACAGATACGCAGTATTTT.

The V and J genes are TRBV28 and TRBJ1-1; D is unresolved. Trimming removed 2 bases at V and 5 bases at J, with 12 bases between. Germline V gene lookup returns CDR1 MDHEN and CDR2 SYDVKM. CDR3 length: 14 amino acids. The CDR3 sequence is CASSLGSGFTEAFF. DNA for the CDR3: TGTGCCAGCAGTTTAGGGAGCGGTTTTACTGAAGCTTTCTTT.

The chain is built from TRBV10-3 and TRBJ2-7; the match to TRBD2 covers 13 bases. Germline CDR1 is ENHRY and CDR2 is SYGVKD. CDR3 length equals 13 residues. Trimming cost V 8 bases and J 6 bases; bases outside gene matches: 4. CDR3 nucleotides: TGTGCCATCCGGACTAGCGGGAGCGGCGAGCAGTACTTC. Its protein is CAIRTSGSGEQYF.

The chain has TRBV6-6 and TRBJ2-3; D is tentatively TRBD1 or TRBD2 (5 bases each). V was shortened by 3 bases and J by 2 bases, with 12 bases between the two germline ends. Germline V lookup: CDR1 MNHNY, CDR2 SVGAGI (reference sequence). The CDR3 is 15 amino acids. The CDR3 protein is CASSYSGPYTDTQYF. The CDR3 DNA follows: TGTGCCAGCAGTTATTCGGGACCTTACACAGATACGCAGTATTTT.

This chain uses TRBV29-1 with TRBJ1-1; D is possibly TRBD1 (5 bases). The CDR3 is 13 amino acids. Germline V CDR1 and CDR2: SQVTM, ANQGSEA. The V and J ends lost 5 bases and 0 bases respectively, with 10 bases between them. The DNA of the CDR3 is TGCAGCGTTTGGGAGGGGTTGAACACTGAAGCTTTCTTT. Its protein product is CSVWEGLNTEAFF.

The gene calls are TRBV19 and TRBJ2-7; 10 bases map to TRBD1. J gave up 1 base and V 5 bases, and 5 bases lay outside the gene matches. Germline V gene data show CDR1 as LNHDA and CDR2 as SQIVND (reference sequence). There are 15 residues in the CDR3. The CDR3 reads CASSDRGRLSYEQYF. The CDR3, as DNA: TGTGCCAGTAGTGACAGGGGGCGATTGTCCTACGAGCAGTACTTC.

The rearrangement uses TRBV11-2 and TRBJ2-1; D may be TRBD2 (5 bases). The CDR3 covers 13 residues. V was trimmed by 0 bases and J by 7 bases, leaving 7 bases between them. Germline V lookup: CDR1 SGHAT, CDR2 FQNNGV. CDR3 in amino acids: CASSLDGVNEQFF. The CDR3, as DNA: TGTGCCAGCAGCTTAGACGGGGTTAATGAGCAGTTCTTC.

The chain uses TRBV6-1 and TRBJ1-2; 9 bases match TRBD1. The V gene end was trimmed by 4 bases and the J gene end by 4 bases; junction bases not matched to a gene: 13. CDR1 is MNHNS, CDR2 SASEGT, per germline. This CDR3 contains 17 residues. CDR3 region: CASSAASGQGAIYGYTF. DNA for the CDR3: TGTGCCAGCAGTGCCGCCTCGGGACAGGGCGCAATCTATGGCTACACCTTC.

The genes are TRBV9 and TRBJ2-1; no definite D call. CDR1 and CDR2 from the germline V gene are SGDLS and YYNGEE. CDR3 length: 12 residues. V lost 3 bases and J lost 5, with 6 bases in between. The CDR3 here is CASSADNNEQFF. CDR3 DNA: TGTGCCAGCAGCGCCGATAACAATGAGCAGTTCTTC. The variable domain in full, with the rest retrieved from reference TRBV9 and TRBJ2-1, is DSGVTQTPKHLITATGQRVTLRCSPRSGDLSVYWYQQSLDQGLQFLIQYYNGEERAKGNILERFSAQQFPDLHSELNLSSLELGDSALYFCASSADNNEQFFGPGTRLTVL.